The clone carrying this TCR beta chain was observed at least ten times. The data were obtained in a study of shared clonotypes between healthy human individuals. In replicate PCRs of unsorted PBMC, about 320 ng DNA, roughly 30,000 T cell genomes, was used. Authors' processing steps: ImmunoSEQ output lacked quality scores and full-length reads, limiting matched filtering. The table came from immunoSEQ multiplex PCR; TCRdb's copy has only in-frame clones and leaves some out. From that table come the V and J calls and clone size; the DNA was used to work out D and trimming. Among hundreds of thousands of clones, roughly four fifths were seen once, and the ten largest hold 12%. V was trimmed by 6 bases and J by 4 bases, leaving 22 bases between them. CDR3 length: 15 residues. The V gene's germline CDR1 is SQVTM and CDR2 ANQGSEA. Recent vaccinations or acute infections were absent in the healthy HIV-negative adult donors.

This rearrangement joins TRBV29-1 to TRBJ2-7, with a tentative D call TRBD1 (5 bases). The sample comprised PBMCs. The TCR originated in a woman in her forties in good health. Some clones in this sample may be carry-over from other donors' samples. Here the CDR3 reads CSVAWVQGKGYEQYF. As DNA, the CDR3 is TGCAGCGTGGCCTGGGTGCAGGGTAAAGGTTACGAGCAGTACTTC.